The 29 T cell receptor beta chains below were found in one sample sequenced in a study of CD8+ T cells in alopecia areata. cDNA reverse transcribed from extracted RNA served as the sequencing template. TCRdb's copy holds only in-frame clones and misses some; the assay was immunoSEQ multiplex PCR. The sample includes 140,000 to 150,000 clones, over 80% seen only once; the top ten take roughly 15%. Sequences were derived from CD8+ T cells sorted from blood, sampled at week 0. These receptors all come from a human donor with alopecia areata.

The rearrangement uses TRBV19 and TRBJ2-1, with D uncertain. V was shortened by 2 bases and J by 10 bases, with 12 bases between the two germline ends. The CDR3 contains 13 residues. Germline CDR1 LNHDA, CDR2 SQIVND (reference sequence). This chain's CDR3 is CASSISPQSEQFF. In DNA, the CDR3 is TGTGCCAGTAGTATAAGCCCACAATCGGAGCAGTTCTTC.

The CDR3 loop reads CASSRERGGHSYNEQFF. CDR3 nucleotides: TGTGCCAGCAGTCGTGAACGGGGCGGACACTCCTACAATGAGCAGTTCTTC. The J gene is TRBJ2-1, the V gene TRBV7-9; D possibly matches TRBD1 or TRBD2 (5 bases each). This CDR3 region has 17 residues. The germline V gene encodes CDR1 SEHNR and CDR2 FQNEAQ (reference sequence). V was trimmed by 6 bases and J by 0 bases, leaving 18 bases between them.

The rearrangement uses TRBV6-6 and TRBJ1-2, with 8 bases identical to TRBD1. CDR1 MNHNY and CDR2 SVGAGI come from the germline V gene (reference sequence). There are 14 residues in the CDR3. The trim removed 6 bases at V and 4 bases at J, leaving 7 bases unmatched. CDR3 in amino acids: CASRPDRGRYGYTF. CDR3 nucleotide sequence: TGTGCCAGCAGGCCCGACAGGGGACGCTATGGCTACACCTTC.

The chain carries TRBV6-6 and TRBJ2-7; tentative D call: TRBD2 (5 bases). CDR3 size: 15 residues. Germline V CDR1 and CDR2: MNHNY, SVGAGI (reference sequence). V lost 3 bases, J lost 0 bases, and 12 bases lay in between. DNA for the CDR3: TGTGCCAGCAGTTATTTAAGTACTAGCTCCTACGAGCAGTACTTC. It encodes CASSYLSTSSYEQYF.

Comments on this clone: This sample also contains other DNA sequences that code for the same CDR3. V is TRBV7-9 and J is TRBJ2-1; D tentatively fits TRBD1 or TRBD2 (5 bases each). The CDR3 is 12 amino acids. CDR1 is SEHNR and CDR2 is FQNEAQ in the germline V gene (reference sequence). The ends were cut back, 2 bases at V and 8 bases at J, with 7 bases in the middle. The CDR3: CASSLMGDEQFF. CDR3 sequence (DNA): TGTGCCAGCAGCTTAATGGGGGATGAGCAGTTCTTC.

The genes are TRBV7-2 and TRBJ2-1; D gene unclear. This CDR3 is 15 amino acids long. Germline V lookup: CDR1 SGHTA, CDR2 FQGNSA. Trimming pared 5 bases from V and 6 bases from J, leaving 17 bases between. CDR3 coding DNA: TGTGCCAGCAGCCCGGCCTGGAATCCCAGCAATGAGCAGTTCTTC. Protein: CASSPAWNPSNEQFF.

This chain joins TRBV2 and TRBJ2-1, with D unclear. V lost 2 bases and J lost 9, with 11 bases in between. CDR1 is SNHLY, CDR2 FYNNEI, per germline. The CDR3 is made up of 13 amino acids. CDR3 coding DNA: TGTGCCAGCAGTGAACCGGCTCTCCCTGAGCAGTTCTTC. Protein: CASSEPALPEQFF.

V and J are TRBV29-1 and TRBJ2-7; 9 bases are a match to TRBD1. V shed 7 bases and J 4 bases; nucleotides not matched to a gene: 8. The CDR3 is 13 residues long. Germline CDR1 SQVTM, CDR2 ANQGSEA. The CDR3 DNA reads as TGCAGCGCTGTCACGGACAGGGGTTACGAGCAGTACTTC. Translated, it gives CSAVTDRGYEQYF.

V is TRBV28 and J is TRBJ2-5; TRBD2 matches at 11 bases. The germline V gene has CDR1 MDHEN and CDR2 SYDVKM. The CDR3 is 16 residues long. V was clipped by 4 bases and J by 0 bases; unmatched bases: 4. Written as DNA, the CDR3 is TGTGCCAGCAGTTGGAAGACTAGCGGGGACCAAGAGACCCAGTACTTC. Translated, it gives CASSWKTSGDQETQYF.

The chain employs TRBV7-6 and TRBJ2-5; TRBD1 aligns across 9 bases. The junction had 7 bases not matched to a gene; V was cut back by 6 bases and J by 2 bases. Germline V CDR1 and CDR2: SGHVS, FNYEAQ. This CDR3 comprises 15 residues. The CDR3 sequence: CASSSRGTGQETQYF. The CDR3 region has the DNA TGTGCCAGCAGTTCACGCGGGACAGGGCAAGAGACCCAGTACTTC.

The chain is built from TRBV5-1 and TRBJ1-2, with 7 bases lining up with TRBD1. Germline assignment: CDR1 SGHRS and CDR2 YFSETQ. Trimming at V came to 1 base and at J to 6 bases, leaving 3 bases not matched to a gene. This CDR3 is 13 amino acids long. Written as DNA, the CDR3 is TGCGCCAGCAGCTTGCACAGGGGAGATGGCTACACCTTC. It yields the protein CASSLHRGDGYTF.

This chain links TRBV6-5 with TRBJ2-3; possible D gene TRBD2, 5 bases. The V gene lost 2 bases and the J gene lost 3 bases, with 12 bases spanning the gap. This CDR3 is built from 15 residues. Germline CDR1 is MNHEY and CDR2 is SVGAGI. CDR3 region: CASSYEAGRTDTQYF. DNA of the CDR3: TGTGCCAGCAGTTACGAGGCGGGCCGGACAGATACGCAGTATTTT.

The chain uses TRBV9 and TRBJ2-5, with TRBD1 as a possible D gene (6 bases). Germline V gene sequence: CDR1 SGDLS, CDR2 YYNGEE. There are 15 residues in the CDR3. Trimming took 0 bases from V and 2 from J, leaving 11 bases between them. CDR3 region: CASSVGGQDQETQYF. The DNA for the CDR3 is TGTGCCAGCAGCGTAGGGGGGCAGGATCAAGAGACCCAGTACTTC. The full variable domain, its missing parts supplied by reference TRBV9 and TRBJ2-5, is DSGVTQTPKHLITATGQRVTLRCSPRSGDLSVYWYQQSLDQGLQFLIQYYNGEERAKGNILERFSAQQFPDLHSELNLSSLELGDSALYFCASSVGGQDQETQYFGPGTRLLVL.

V usage is TRBV11-2 and J usage is TRBJ2-3; D tentatively fits TRBD1 or TRBD2 (6 bases each). Germline V lookup: CDR1 SGHAT, CDR2 FQNNGV. This CDR3 spans 12 amino acids. V lost 6 bases and J lost 6, with 10 bases in between. CDR3 protein: CASSKGGDTQYF. Here the CDR3 DNA reads TGTGCCAGCAGTAAGGGGGGCGATACGCAGTATTTT.

The chain has TRBV7-9 and TRBJ2-3; D is ambiguous. Looked up from germline, CDR1 is SEHNR and CDR2 is FQNEAQ (reference sequence). The V gene lost 11 bases and the J gene lost 1 base, with 7 bases spanning the gap. This CDR3 contains 11 residues. The CDR3 protein is CAGYRTDTQYF. In DNA form, the CDR3 reads TGTGCCGGGTACCGCACAGATACGCAGTATTTT. The whole variable domain, filled in from reference TRBV7-9 and TRBJ2-3, reads DTGVSQNPRHKITKRGQNVTFRCDPISEHNRLYWYRQTLGQGPEFLTYFQNEAQLEKSRLLSDRFSAERPKGSFSTLEIQRTEQGDSAMYLCAGYRTDTQYFGPGTRLTVL.

There are a few counts of this clone. V and J are TRBV29-1 and TRBJ2-2; D might be TRBD1 or TRBD2, each matching 5 bases. The V end lost 0 bases, the J end lost 9 bases, and 5 bases lay between the germline ends. The CDR3 covers 11 residues. Germline CDR1 is SQVTM and CDR2 is ANQGSEA. The CDR3 sequence is CSVEEGRELFF. The CDR3 DNA is TGCAGCGTTGAAGAGGGACGGGAGCTGTTTTTT.

The chain carries TRBV6-1 and TRBJ2-7, with TRBD1 as a possible D gene (6 bases). CDR3 length: 13 amino acids. Per germline, CDR1 MNHNS and CDR2 SASEGT. V was trimmed by 3 bases and J by 5 bases, leaving 11 bases between them. CDR3 DNA: TGTGCCAGCAGTGATTTGGACAGAGACGAGCAGTACTTC. Its translation: CASSDLDRDEQYF.

V and J are TRBV7-9 and TRBJ2-1; tentative D call: TRBD1 (5 bases). Trimming removed 5 bases from V and 6 bases from J, with 8 bases in between. Germline values: CDR1 SEHNR, CDR2 FQNEAQ (reference sequence). The CDR3 sequence is 12 residues long. The CDR3 is CASSPDINEQFF. CDR3 bases: TGTGCCAGCAGCCCGGACATCAATGAGCAGTTCTTC.

This clone was detected once. At one boundary the junction diverges from the germline segment, which might be a read error. The identical CDR3 is also encoded by other nucleotide sequences in the sample. The V call is TRBV29-1, the J call TRBJ2-7, with D unresolved. CDR3 length: 13 residues. Germline V gene sequence: CDR1 SQVTM, CDR2 ANQGSEA. The CDR3 region has the DNA TGCAGCGTGGAAGACACGGCCTCCTACGAGCAGTACTTC. Protein: CSVEDTASYEQYF.

This clone appeared a single time. The J gene is TRBJ1-1, the V gene TRBV6-6; TRBD1 might be the D (5 bases). The CDR3 sequence is 14 residues long. Germline loops: CDR1 MNHNY, CDR2 SVGAGI (reference sequence). V was trimmed by 0 bases and J by 0 bases, leaving 5 bases between them. DNA of the CDR3: TGTGCCAGCAGTTACTCGACAGTGAACACTGAAGCTTTCTTT. This gives the protein CASSYSTVNTEAFF.

This clone was seen repeatedly, ten times or more. The V call is TRBV2, the J call TRBJ1-2; a weak D match, TRBD1 (6 bases). The CDR3 loop spans 13 amino acids. Between the trimmed V and J ends, which lost 8 bases and 6 bases, there was a span of 16 bases. In germline, CDR1 is SNHLY, CDR2 FYNNEI. CDR3 in DNA: TGTGCCAGCGGGGGGGAACAGGGACATGGCTACACCTTC. Translating it yields CASGGEQGHGYTF.

The V call is TRBV7-2, the J call TRBJ2-3; D assignment may be TRBD1 or TRBD2 (5 bases each). The CDR3 loop spans 15 amino acids. Germline CDR1 and CDR2: SGHTA and FQGNSA. Trimming left V 0 bases short and J 4 bases short, with 11 bases between. The CDR3 spells CASSLAGVSSDTQYF. CDR3 in DNA: TGTGCCAGCAGCTTAGCGGGGGTTAGCTCAGATACGCAGTATTTT.

The rearrangement uses TRBV11-2 and TRBJ2-7; perhaps TRBD2 as D (6 bases). Trimming cost V 5 bases and J 2 bases, with 10 bases left between them. CDR1 SGHAT and CDR2 FQNNGV come from the germline V gene. CDR3 length: 13 amino acids. CDR3 amino acids: CASSEGTAYEQYF. CDR3 coding DNA: TGTGCCAGCAGCGAGGGGACTGCCTACGAGCAGTACTTC.

This clone was counted a single time. The chain has TRBV6-5 and TRBJ1-1, with a tentative D call TRBD1 (6 bases). Trimming removed 6 bases from V and 0 bases from J, with 11 bases in between. This CDR3 is built from 14 residues. Germline CDR1 and CDR2: MNHEY and SVGAGI. The CDR3 bases are TGTGCCAGCAGCCTCGGACAGATGAACACTGAAGCTTTCTTT. Its protein product is CASSLGQMNTEAFF.

The V call is TRBV5-6, the J call TRBJ2-1, with 11 bases that match TRBD1. After removal of 4 bases from V and 6 bases from J, the junction contained 3 bases not matched to a gene. The germline V gene encodes CDR1 SGHDT and CDR2 YYEEEE. This CDR3 is built from 14 residues. The CDR3 sequence is CASSLGTGGNEQFF. In DNA, the CDR3 is TGTGCCAGCAGCCTAGGGACAGGGGGCAATGAGCAGTTCTTC.

The rearrangement links TRBV11-2 to TRBJ1-4; D unclear. The CDR3 loop spans 14 amino acids. The germline V gene has CDR1 SGHAT and CDR2 FQNNGV. V was shortened by 5 bases and J by 4 bases, with 11 bases between the two germline ends. CDR3 DNA sequence: TGTGCCAGCAGCCTCAACAGACTTAATGAAAAACTGTTTTTT. The encoded protein is CASSLNRLNEKLFF. The full variable domain, its missing parts supplied by reference TRBV11-2 and TRBJ1-4, is EAGVAQSPRYKIIEKRQSVAFWCNPISGHATLYWYQQILGQGPKLLIQFQNNGVVDDSQLPKDRFSAERLKGVDSTLKIQPAKLEDSAVYLCASSLNRLNEKLFFGSGTQLSVL.

The chain couples TRBV5-4 to TRBJ2-7; no firm D call. Germline V gene data show CDR1 as SGHNT and CDR2 as YYREEE (reference sequence). Trimming left V 0 bases short and J 2 bases short, with 9 bases between. This CDR3 has 14 residues. The CDR3: CASSLETGAYEQYF. The CDR3 region has the DNA TGTGCCAGCAGCTTGGAAACCGGAGCCTACGAGCAGTACTTC. Supplemented by reference TRBV5-4 and TRBJ2-7, the full variable domain reads ETGVTQSPTHLIKTRGQQVTLRCSSQSGHNTVSWYQQALGQGPQFIFQYYREEENGRGNFPPRFSGLQFPNYSSELNVNALELDDSALYLCASSLETGAYEQYFGPGTRLTVT.

V usage is TRBV19 and J usage is TRBJ2-7; D is possibly TRBD1 or TRBD2 (5 bases each). Germline CDR1 is LNHDA and CDR2 is SQIVND (reference sequence). The CDR3 has 14 amino acids. Deletions cut 6 bases from V and 0 bases from J, with 12 bases between. The CDR3 sequence: CASSPWGSSYEQYF. The CDR3 DNA is TGTGCCAGTAGCCCTTGGGGGAGCTCCTACGAGCAGTACTTC.

The chain combines TRBV14 with TRBJ2-1, with TRBD2 matching over 8 bases. Per germline, CDR1 SGHDN and CDR2 FVKESK. The J segment lost 6 bases and the V segment lost 0 bases, leaving 10 bases of the junction unmatched. CDR3 length: 17 residues. The CDR3 coding sequence is TGTGCCAGCAGCCAAGATACAACGGGAGGGCCCGGCAATGAGCAGTTCTTC. Amino acid sequence: CASSQDTTGGPGNEQFF.